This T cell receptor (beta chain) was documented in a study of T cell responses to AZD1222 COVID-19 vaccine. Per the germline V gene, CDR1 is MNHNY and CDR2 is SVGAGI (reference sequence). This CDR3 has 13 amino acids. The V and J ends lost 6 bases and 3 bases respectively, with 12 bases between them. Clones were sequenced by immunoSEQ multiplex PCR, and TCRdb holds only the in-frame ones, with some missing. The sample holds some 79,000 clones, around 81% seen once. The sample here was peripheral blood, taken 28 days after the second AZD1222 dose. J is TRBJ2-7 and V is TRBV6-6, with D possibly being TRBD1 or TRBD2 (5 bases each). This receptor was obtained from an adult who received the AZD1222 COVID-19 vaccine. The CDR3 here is CASREDNLYEQYF. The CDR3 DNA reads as TGTGCCAGCAGGGAGGACAACCTCTACGAGCAGTACTTC.